Detailed here is one T cell receptor (beta chain). Its antigen remains unidentified. V lost 4 bases to trimming and J lost 6 bases; unmatched junction nucleotides: 6. CDR1 and CDR2 (germline): LGHNA, YSLEER. The CDR3 covers 14 residues. The sample is drawn from a study of naive CD8 T cells in extremely preterm neonates. Assay: immunoSEQ multiplex PCR; the TCRdb copy retains only in-frame clones and omits some. The sample holds around 4,800 clones, 97% seen once. Deliveries were elective term cesareans at roughly 37-42 weeks, with no labor or membrane rupture. Whole-study findings and limits: Preterm neonates had significantly lower iChao1 richness than other age groups.

The V gene is TRBV4-3, the J gene TRBJ2-1; 7 bases align to TRBD2. This clonotype originated in a newborn in good health. Material: naive CD8+ T cells from cord blood. The CDR3 bases are TGCGCCAGCAGCCCTGGGACTACCAGCAATGAGCAGTTCTTC. This codes for CASSPGTTSNEQFF.